This entry describes one T cell receptor (beta chain). Participants spanned ages roughly 18 to 90 years and resided in 20 to 30 US areas. Grouping used clinical history reported by participants in a survey and questionnaire. For recovered donors of Cohort 3, there were two negative PCRs, clearance, or symptom resolution. The sample is drawn from a study of blood T cell repertoires in COVID-19. The authors' processing: Amplification with reference gene primers provided the estimates of nucleated cell counts. Clones were read by immunoSEQ multiplex PCR, and TCRdb kept only the in-frame ones, dropping some. The V and J calls and the clone size are those of that table, but D and trimming were determined from the DNA. The sample lists about 200,000 clones; around 90% were seen once. Sequencing was performed on PBMCs or T cells enriched from blood (not recorded which). This TCR came from a woman younger than 45 who had recovered from COVID-19.

CDR3 DNA sequence: TGTGCCAGCAGCCAAGTGGCGGCAGATACGCAGTATTTT. It encodes CASSQVAADTQYF. The gene calls are TRBV14 and TRBJ2-3; D not resolved. Germline CDR1 is SGHDN and CDR2 is FVKESK. The CDR3 sequence is 13 residues long. Trimming took off 1 base at V and 4 bases at J, with 6 bases between the two ends.